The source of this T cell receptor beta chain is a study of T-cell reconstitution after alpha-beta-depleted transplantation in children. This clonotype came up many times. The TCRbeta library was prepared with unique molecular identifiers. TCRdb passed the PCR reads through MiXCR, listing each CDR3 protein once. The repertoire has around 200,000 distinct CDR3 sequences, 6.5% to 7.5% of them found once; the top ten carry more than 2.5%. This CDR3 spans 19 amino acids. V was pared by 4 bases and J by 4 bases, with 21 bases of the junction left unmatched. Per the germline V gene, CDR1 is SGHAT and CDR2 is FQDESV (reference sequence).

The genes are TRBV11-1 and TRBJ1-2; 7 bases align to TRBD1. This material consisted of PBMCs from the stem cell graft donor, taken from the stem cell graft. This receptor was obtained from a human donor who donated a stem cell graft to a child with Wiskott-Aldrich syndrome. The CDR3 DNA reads TGTGCCAGCAGCTCTACCAGCGGGACAGCACCCCGCAGGGGCTATGGCTACACCTTC. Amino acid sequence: CASSSTSGTAPRRGYGYTF.